Reported below is one T cell receptor beta chain. This clone occurred once. Its cognate antigen has yet to be identified. Base quality data are lacking; no much larger clone is found one base away. The sample is drawn from a study of blood T cell repertoires in COVID-19 (dated by TCRdb to 2018 to 2020). As for the study more broadly: Samples covering the acute and convalescent phases of COVID-19 were provided by collaborators in the United States, Italy and Spain. Where available, HLA class I and class II types were taken from metadata supplied by the sample provider and were not determined by assay-based typing. The prospective study material was composed of cDNA or gDNA derived from T cells, B-cell-depleted T cells, or PBMCs. A freely available public database, intended as a resource for researchers studying the immune response to SARS-CoV-2, is where the repertoires were released. Samples were obtained from the ongoing ImmuneRACE study (first 160 participants) and from some 1,300 subjects provided by 6 global collaborators. Nearly every sample came with metadata listing a de-identified subject ID, COVID-19 status, age in years and sex. The dataset comprised deeply sampled blood TCRbeta repertoires from subjects exposed to, actively infected with, or recovered from COVID-19.

The immunoSEQ Assay, a bias-controlled multiplex PCR, was used to amplify TCRbeta CDR3 regions from genomic DNA. The paper's processing steps were these. Within the assay, amplification of reference gene primers was used to estimate how many nucleated cells each sample contained. To quantify the absolute abundance of each unique TCRbeta CDR3 rearrangement, sequence reads were collapsed and filtered. For each sample, productive Simpson clonality was calculated by taking the square root of Simpson's diversity index across productive rearrangements. What TCRdb holds here is the immuneACCESS table cut down to in-frame rearrangements. Part of the clones is not present; checked against another copy, under half of the missing clones reflect an unresolved V gene, and the others are unexplained. V and J calls and clone size are as listed in that table; D and trimming were resolved from the DNA. This sample has around 60,000 clones in its table, and more than 85% of those were observed once. The top ten clonotypes cover roughly 2.4% of the sample.

The research as a whole found: How much clinical and demographic metadata was included differed by source and by participant, and the metadata was provided uncurated.

Measured from the cysteine to the phenylalanine, the CDR3 is 13 residues long. This entry keeps only the CDR3 DNA: 39 bases, framed from base 1. The V end gives up 3 bases and the J end 10 bases, leaving 3 bases in the junction not matched to a gene. From a lookup of the germline V gene, CDR1 and CDR2 are MRHNA and SNTAGT. Whole blood was collected in K2EDTA tubes by collaborating institutions according to the institutions' own protocols. Collaborator samples were shipped for TCRbeta analysis as frozen whole blood, isolated PBMCs, or DNA extracted from either sample type. The source material was peripheral blood. The clonotype comes from a man in his 60s with acute or convalescent COVID-19. The V and J segments used are TRBV6-4 and TRBJ1-6, and 7 bases in between align with TRBD1. This receptor carries the CDR3 CASSETGLSPLHF. The DNA is TGTGCCAGCAGTGAGACAGGGTTATCACCCCTCCACTTT.